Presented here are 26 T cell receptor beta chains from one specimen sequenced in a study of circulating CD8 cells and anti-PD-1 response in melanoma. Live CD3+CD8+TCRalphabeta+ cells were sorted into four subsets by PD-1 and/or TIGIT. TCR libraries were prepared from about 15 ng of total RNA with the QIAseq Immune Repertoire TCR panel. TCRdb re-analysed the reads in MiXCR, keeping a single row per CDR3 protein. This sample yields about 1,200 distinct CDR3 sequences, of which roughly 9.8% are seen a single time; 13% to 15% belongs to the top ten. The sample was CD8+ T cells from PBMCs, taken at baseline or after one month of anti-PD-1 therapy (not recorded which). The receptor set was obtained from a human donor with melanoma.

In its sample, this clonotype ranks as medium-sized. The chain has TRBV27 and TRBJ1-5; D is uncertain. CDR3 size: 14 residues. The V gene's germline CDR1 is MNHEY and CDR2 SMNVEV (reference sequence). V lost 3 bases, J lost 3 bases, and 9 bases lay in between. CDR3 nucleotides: TGTGCCAGCAGTTTCGCTGGATACAATCAGCCCCAGCATTTT. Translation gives CASSFAGYNQPQHF.

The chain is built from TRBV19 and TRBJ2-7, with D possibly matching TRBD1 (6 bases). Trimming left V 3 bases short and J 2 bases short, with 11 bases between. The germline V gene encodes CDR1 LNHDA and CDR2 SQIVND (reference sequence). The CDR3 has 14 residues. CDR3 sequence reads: CASSMGHGPYEQYF. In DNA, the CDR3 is TGTGCCAGTAGTATGGGACACGGACCCTACGAGCAGTACTTC.

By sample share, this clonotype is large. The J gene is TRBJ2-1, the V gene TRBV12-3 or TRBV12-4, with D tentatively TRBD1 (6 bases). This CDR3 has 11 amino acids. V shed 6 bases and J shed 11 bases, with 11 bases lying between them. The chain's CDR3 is CASSQGLKQFF. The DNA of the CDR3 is TGTGCCAGCAGCCAGGGGTTAAAGCAGTTCTTC.

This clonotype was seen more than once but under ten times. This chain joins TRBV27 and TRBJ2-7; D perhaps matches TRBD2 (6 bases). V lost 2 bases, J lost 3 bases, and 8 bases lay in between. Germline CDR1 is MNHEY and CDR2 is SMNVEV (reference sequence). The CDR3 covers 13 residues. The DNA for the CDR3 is TGTGCCAGCAGTTTAGGGACTTACTACGAGCAGTACTTC. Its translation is CASSLGTYYEQYF.

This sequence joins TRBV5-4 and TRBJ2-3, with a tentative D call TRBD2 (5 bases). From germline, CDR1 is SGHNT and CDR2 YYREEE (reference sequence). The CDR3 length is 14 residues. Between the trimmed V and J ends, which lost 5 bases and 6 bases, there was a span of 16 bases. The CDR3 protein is CASRIRGQEDTQYF. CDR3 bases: TGTGCCAGCAGAATCAGAGGGCAGGAGGATACGCAGTATTTT.

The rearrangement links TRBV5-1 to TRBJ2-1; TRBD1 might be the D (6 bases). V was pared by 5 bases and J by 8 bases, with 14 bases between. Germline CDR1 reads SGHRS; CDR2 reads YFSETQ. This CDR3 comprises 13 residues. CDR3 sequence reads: CASRGRGKYEQFF. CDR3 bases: TGCGCCAGCAGGGGCAGGGGCAAGTATGAGCAGTTCTTC.

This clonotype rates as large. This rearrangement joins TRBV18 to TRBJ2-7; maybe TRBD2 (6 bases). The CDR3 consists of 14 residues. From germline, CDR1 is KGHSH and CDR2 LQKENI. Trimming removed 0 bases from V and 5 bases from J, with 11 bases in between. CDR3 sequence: CASSPPLAWDEQYF. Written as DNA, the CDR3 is TGTGCCAGCTCACCACCGCTAGCGTGGGACGAGCAGTACTTC.

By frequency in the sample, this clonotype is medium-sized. As DNA, the CDR3 is TGTGCCAGCAGCTTAGCCGACGACAGGGGTGATGGCTACACCTTC. Its translation: CASSLADDRGDGYTF. The rearrangement links TRBV7-9 to TRBJ1-2; 8 bases align to TRBD1. The V gene's germline CDR1 is SEHNR and CDR2 FQNEAQ (reference sequence). The CDR3 is made up of 15 amino acids. The V and J ends lost 0 bases and 6 bases, in that order; junction bases with no gene match: 6.

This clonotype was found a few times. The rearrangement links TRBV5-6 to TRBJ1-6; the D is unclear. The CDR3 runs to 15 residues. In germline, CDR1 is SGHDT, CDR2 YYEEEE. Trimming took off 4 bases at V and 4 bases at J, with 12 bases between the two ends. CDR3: CASSIGGGYNSPLHF. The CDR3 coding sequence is TGTGCCAGCAGCATAGGAGGCGGGTATAATTCACCCCTCCACTTT. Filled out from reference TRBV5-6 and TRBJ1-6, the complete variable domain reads DAGVTQSPTHLIKTRGQQVTLRCSPKSGHDTVSWYQQALGQGPQFIFQYYEEEERQRGNFPDRFSGHQFPNYSSELNVNALLLGDSALYLCASSIGGGYNSPLHFGNGTRLTVT.

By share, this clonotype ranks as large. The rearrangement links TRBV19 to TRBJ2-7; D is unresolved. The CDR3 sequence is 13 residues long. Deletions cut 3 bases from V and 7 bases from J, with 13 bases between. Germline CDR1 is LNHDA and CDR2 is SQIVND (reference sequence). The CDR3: CASSMATFVEQYF. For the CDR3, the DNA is TGTGCCAGTAGTATGGCGACGTTTGTAGAGCAGTACTTC.

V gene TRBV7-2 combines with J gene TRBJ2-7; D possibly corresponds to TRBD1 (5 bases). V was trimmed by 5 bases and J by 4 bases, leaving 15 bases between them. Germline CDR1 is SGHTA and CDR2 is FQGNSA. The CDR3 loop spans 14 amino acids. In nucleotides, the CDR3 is TGTGCCAGCAGCCTGGAAGTCTCAGGGTACGAGCAGTACTTC. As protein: CASSLEVSGYEQYF.

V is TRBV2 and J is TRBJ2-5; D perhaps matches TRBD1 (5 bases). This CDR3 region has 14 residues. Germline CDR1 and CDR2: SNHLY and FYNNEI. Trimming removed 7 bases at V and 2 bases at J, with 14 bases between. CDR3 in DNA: TGTGCCAGCACTTCTTTGACAGAACAAGAGACCCAGTACTTC. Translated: CASTSLTEQETQYF.

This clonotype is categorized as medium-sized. The CDR3 DNA reads as TGTGCCAGCAGTTGGACGGCCTTAGGGAATGAGCAGTTCTTC. Translation gives CASSWTALGNEQFF. The rearrangement links TRBV27 to TRBJ2-1, with D unclear. Germline V gene sequence: CDR1 MNHEY, CDR2 SMNVEV (reference sequence). The V end lost 4 bases, the J end lost 7 bases, and 14 bases lay between the germline ends. The CDR3 contains 14 residues.

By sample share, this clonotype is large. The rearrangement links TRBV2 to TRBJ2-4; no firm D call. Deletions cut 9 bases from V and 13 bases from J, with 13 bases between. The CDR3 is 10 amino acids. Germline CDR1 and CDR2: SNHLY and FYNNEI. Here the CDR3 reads CARAAAIQYF. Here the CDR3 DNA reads TGTGCCAGGGCTGCTGCCATCCAGTACTTC.

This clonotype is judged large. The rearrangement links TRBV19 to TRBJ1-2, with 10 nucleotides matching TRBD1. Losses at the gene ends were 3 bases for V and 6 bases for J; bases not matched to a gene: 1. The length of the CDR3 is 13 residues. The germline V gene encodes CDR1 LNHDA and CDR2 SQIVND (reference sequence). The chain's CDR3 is CASSIGTGDGYTF. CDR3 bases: TGTGCCAGTAGTATTGGGACAGGGGATGGCTACACCTTC.

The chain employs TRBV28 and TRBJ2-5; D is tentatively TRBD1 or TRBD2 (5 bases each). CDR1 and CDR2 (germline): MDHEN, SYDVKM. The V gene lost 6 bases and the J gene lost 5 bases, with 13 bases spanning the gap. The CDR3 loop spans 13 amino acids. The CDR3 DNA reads TGTGCCAGCAGCTTCGACAGAGGGGAGACCCAGTACTTC. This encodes CASSFDRGETQYF.

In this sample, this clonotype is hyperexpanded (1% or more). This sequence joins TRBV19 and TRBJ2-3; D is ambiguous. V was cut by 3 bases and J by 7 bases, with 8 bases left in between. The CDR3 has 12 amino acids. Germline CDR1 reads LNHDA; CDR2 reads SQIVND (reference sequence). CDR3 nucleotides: TGTGCCAGTAGTATTCGGCCCTATACGCAGTATTTT. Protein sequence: CASSIRPYTQYF.

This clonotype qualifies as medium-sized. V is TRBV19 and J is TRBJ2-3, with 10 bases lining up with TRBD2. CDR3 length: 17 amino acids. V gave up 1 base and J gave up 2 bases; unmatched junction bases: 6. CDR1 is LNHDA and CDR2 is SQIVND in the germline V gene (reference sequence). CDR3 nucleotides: TGTGCCAGTAGTATAGTTCTAGCGGGGGCTTACACAGATACGCAGTATTTT. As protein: CASSIVLAGAYTDTQYF.

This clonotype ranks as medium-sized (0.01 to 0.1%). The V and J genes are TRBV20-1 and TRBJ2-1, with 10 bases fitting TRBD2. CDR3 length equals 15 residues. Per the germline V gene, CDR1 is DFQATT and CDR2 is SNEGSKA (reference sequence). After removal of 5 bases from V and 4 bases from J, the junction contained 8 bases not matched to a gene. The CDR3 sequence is CSASAQRGGYNEQFF. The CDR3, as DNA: TGCAGTGCTTCTGCCCAGCGGGGGGGGTACAATGAGCAGTTCTTC.

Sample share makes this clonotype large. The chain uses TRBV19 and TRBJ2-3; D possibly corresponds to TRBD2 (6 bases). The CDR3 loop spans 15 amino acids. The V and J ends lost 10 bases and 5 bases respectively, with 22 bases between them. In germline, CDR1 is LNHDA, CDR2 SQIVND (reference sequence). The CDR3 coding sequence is TGTGCCAACTCGAACCCTGGGACTCCCATAGATACGCAGTATTTT. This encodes CANSNPGTPIDTQYF.

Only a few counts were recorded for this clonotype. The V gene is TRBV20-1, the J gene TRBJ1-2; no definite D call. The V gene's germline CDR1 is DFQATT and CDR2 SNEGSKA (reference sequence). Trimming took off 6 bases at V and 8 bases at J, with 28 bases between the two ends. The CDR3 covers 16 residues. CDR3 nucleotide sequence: TGCAGTGCCCCCACCCATTTAAGTAAGGCCGCCTACGGCTACACCTTC. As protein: CSAPTHLSKAAYGYTF.

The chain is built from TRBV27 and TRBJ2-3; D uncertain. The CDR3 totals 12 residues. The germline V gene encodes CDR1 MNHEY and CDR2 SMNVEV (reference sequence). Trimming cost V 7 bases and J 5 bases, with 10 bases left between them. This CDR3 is CASTDLGDTQYF. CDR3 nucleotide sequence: TGTGCCAGCACCGACCTCGGAGATACGCAGTATTTT.

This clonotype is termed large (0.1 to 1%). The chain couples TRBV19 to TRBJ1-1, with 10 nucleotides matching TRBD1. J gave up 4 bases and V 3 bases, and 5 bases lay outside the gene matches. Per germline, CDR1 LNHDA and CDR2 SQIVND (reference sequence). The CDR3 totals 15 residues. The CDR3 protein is CASSIWTGGVTEAFF. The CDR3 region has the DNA TGTGCCAGTAGTATCTGGACAGGGGGTGTCACTGAAGCTTTCTTT. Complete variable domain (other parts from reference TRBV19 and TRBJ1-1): DGGITQSPKYLFRKEGQNVTLSCEQNLNHDAMYWYRQDPGQGLRLIYYSQIVNDFQKGDIAEGYSVSREKKESFPLTVTSAQKNPTAFYLCASSIWTGGVTEAFFGQGTRLTVV.

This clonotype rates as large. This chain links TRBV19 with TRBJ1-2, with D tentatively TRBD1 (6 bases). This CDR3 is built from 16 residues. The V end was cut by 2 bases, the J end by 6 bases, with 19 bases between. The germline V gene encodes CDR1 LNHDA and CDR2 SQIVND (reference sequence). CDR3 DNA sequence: TGTGCCAGTAGTATAACCCCCGTAGGGGGGGCCGATGGCTACACCTTC. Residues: CASSITPVGGADGYTF.

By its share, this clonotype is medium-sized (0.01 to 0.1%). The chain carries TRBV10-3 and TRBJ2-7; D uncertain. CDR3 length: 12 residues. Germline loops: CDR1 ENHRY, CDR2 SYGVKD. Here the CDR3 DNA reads TGTGCGATAGCCCCCGGAGACTACGAGCAGTACTTC. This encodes CAIAPGDYEQYF.

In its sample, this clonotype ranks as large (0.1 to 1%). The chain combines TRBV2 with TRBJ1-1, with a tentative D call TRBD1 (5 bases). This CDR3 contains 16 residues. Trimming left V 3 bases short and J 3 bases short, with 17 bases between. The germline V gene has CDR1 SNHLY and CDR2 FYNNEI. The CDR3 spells CASSDSTQGWDTEAFF. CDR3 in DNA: TGTGCCAGCAGTGATAGTACCCAGGGATGGGACACTGAAGCTTTCTTT.